The T cell receptor (beta chain) under discussion was sequenced for a study of T cells in Graves' hyperthyroidism and ophthalmopathy. Broader study findings: Blood also contained most expanded thyroid clonotypes above 0.001.

When ophthalmopathy did not progress within 18 months, Graves' hyperthyroidism was considered stable. Newly diagnosed hyperthyroidism patients aged 18 to 65 years had disease lasting under 2 months. By sample fraction, this clonotype is medium-sized. Its antigen is not identified. The TCR beta CDR3 regions underwent amplification using RNA transcripts as the source. The TCR CDR3 first-round RT-PCR relied on the HTBI primer set. TCRdb re-called the multiplex PCR reads with MiXCR, one entry per CDR3 protein. In the table there are roughly 180,000 distinct CDR3 sequences, approximately 15% of which are singletons. Germline values: CDR1 MDHEN, CDR2 SYDVKM. Deletions cut 5 bases from V and 4 bases from J, with 14 bases between. The CDR3 loop spans 14 amino acids.

This chain links TRBV28 with TRBJ1-2; D unclear. The source of this sequence is a woman aged 45-65 years with Graves' hyperthyroidism. The sample taken for sequencing was blood. The CDR3 bases are TGTGCCAGCAGTGACGAGGGATCGGGCTATGGCTACACCTTC. It encodes CASSDEGSGYGYTF.